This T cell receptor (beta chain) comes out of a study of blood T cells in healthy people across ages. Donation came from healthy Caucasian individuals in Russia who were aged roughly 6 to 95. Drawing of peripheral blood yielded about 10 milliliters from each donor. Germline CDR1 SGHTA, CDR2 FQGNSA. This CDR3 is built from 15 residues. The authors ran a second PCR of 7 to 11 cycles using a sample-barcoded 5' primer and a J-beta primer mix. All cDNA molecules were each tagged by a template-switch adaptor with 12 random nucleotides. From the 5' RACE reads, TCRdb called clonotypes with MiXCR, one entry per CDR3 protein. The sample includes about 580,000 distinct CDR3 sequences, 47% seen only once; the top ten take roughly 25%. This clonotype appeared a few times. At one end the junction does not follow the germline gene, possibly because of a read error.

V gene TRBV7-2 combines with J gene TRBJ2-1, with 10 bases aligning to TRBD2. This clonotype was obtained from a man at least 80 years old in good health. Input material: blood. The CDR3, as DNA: TGTGCCAGCAGCCTAGCTAGCGGGAGAAACGATGAGCAGTTCTTC. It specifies CASSLASGRNDEQFF.